The 14 T cell receptor beta chains below were found in one sample sequenced in a study of cytomegalovirus exposure and HLA in healthy donors. PCR was performed using 60 Vbeta and 13 Jbeta primers. TCRdb keeps only in-frame clones here, not all; method: immunoSEQ multiplex PCR. The sample has roughly 130,000 clones, 70% to 75% seen once; the top ten hold 2% to 2.5%. Specimen: PBMCs. The receptors here all came from a woman between 35 and 50 years old in good health and CMV-seropositive.

The CDR3 bases are TGTGCCAGCAGCTTAGCCGGGGAATCCGGGGAGCTGTTTTTT. Protein sequence: CASSLAGESGELFF. The V and J genes are TRBV7-6 and TRBJ2-2; D perhaps matches TRBD2 (5 bases). V was clipped by 0 bases and J by 6 bases, with 8 bases between them. This CDR3 is built from 14 residues. CDR1 SGHVS and CDR2 FNYEAQ come from the germline V gene.

CDR3 sequence reads: CASRGAAAYGYTF. CDR3 coding DNA: TGTGCCAGCAGGGGAGCGGCTGCGTATGGCTACACCTTC. The rearrangement uses TRBV5-5 and TRBJ1-2; D call uncertain. CDR1 and CDR2 (germline): SGHKS, YYEKEE (reference sequence). The V end lost 5 bases, the J end lost 5 bases, and 13 bases lay between the germline ends. The CDR3 runs to 13 residues.

This clone occurred a few times. The chain recombines TRBV10-3 with TRBJ2-1; 7 positions match TRBD2. Germline V gives CDR1 ENHRY, CDR2 SYGVKD. The J segment lost 5 bases and the V segment lost 5 bases, leaving 9 bases of the junction unmatched. The CDR3 runs 15 residues. In DNA form, the CDR3 reads TGTGCCATCAGTCTCCTAGCGGAGAGAAACAATGAGCAGTTCTTC. Translated: CAISLLAERNNEQFF.

This rearrangement joins TRBV11-2 to TRBJ1-1; D is uncertain. The CDR3 runs 15 residues. V gave up 6 bases and J gave up 5 bases, with 19 bases separating them. From germline, CDR1 is SGHAT and CDR2 FQNNGV. The CDR3 sequence is CASRRVGRGDTEAFF. The CDR3 DNA follows: TGTGCCAGCAGACGTGTGGGGAGAGGTGATACTGAAGCTTTCTTT.

This clone was observed once. CDR3 in DNA: TGTGCCATCAGTGATCCCGGGACTTCTAGCGGTGAGACCCAGTACTTC. Translation gives CAISDPGTSSGETQYF. The chain is built from TRBV10-3 and TRBJ2-5, with TRBD2 matching over 7 bases. This CDR3 is built from 16 residues. Germline CDR1 is ENHRY and CDR2 is SYGVKD. V dropped 3 bases and J dropped 5; count of bases not matched to a gene: 12.

The chain couples TRBV19 to TRBJ1-1; D perhaps matches TRBD1 (5 bases). Germline V gives CDR1 LNHDA, CDR2 SQIVND (reference sequence). The CDR3 is 14 amino acids. V was pared by 10 bases and J by 1 base, with 16 bases between. In DNA form, the CDR3 reads TGTGCCACGTATGCCCAGGGTCGGAACACTGAAGCTTTCTTT. This codes for CATYAQGRNTEAFF.

This chain joins TRBV28 and TRBJ2-7; 9 bases map to TRBD1. Germline CDR1 and CDR2: MDHEN and SYDVKM. CDR3 size: 15 residues. Trimming took 6 bases from V and 7 from J; bases not matched to a gene: 13. The CDR3 nucleotides read TGTGCCAGCAGCAGCCTGGGGACAGGGACAGATGAGCAGTACTTC. Translating it yields CASSSLGTGTDEQYF. The entire variable domain, with the rest obtained from reference TRBV28 and TRBJ2-7, is as follows: DVKVTQSSRYLVKRTGEKVFLECVQDMDHENMFWYRQDPGLGLRLIYFSYDVKMKEKGDIPEGYSVSREKKERFSLILESASTNQTSMYLCASSSLGTGTDEQYFGPGTRLTVT.

The V gene is TRBV27, the J gene TRBJ2-6; no clear D gene. V lost 6 bases and J 2 bases, leaving 5 bases between the germline ends. This CDR3 region has 13 residues. The germline V gene encodes CDR1 MNHEY and CDR2 SMNVEV (reference sequence). CDR3 region: CASRGAGANVLTF. As DNA, the CDR3 is TGTGCCAGCAGGGGCGCTGGGGCCAACGTCCTGACTTTC.

This clone was counted between two and nine times. The rearrangement joins TRBV5-1 to TRBJ2-1; no clear D. The V end lost 0 bases, the J end lost 8 bases, and 12 bases lay between the germline ends. This CDR3 has 14 amino acids. CDR1 is SGHRS, CDR2 YFSETQ, per germline. The CDR3 region has the DNA TGCGCCAGCAGCTTGGCTGGTAGTATGCATGAGCAGTTCTTC. Encoded protein: CASSLAGSMHEQFF.

This clone was found a few times. This chain joins TRBV7-9 and TRBJ2-7, with no clear D. In germline, CDR1 is SEHNR, CDR2 FQNEAQ (reference sequence). V was clipped by 5 bases and J by 5 bases, with 10 bases between them. This CDR3 is 12 amino acids long. Written as DNA, the CDR3 is TGTGCCAGCAGCCCTCAGTCCAACGAGCAGTACTTC. It is translated as CASSPQSNEQYF.

The chain carries TRBV30 and TRBJ2-4; 9 bases line up with TRBD2. CDR3 length: 19 residues. Per the germline V gene, CDR1 is GTSNPN and CDR2 is SVGIG (reference sequence). With 3 bases clipped from V and 0 bases from J, the junction kept 15 bases outside the gene matches. The CDR3 here is CAWRGGPGGRGLAKNIQYF. CDR3 DNA sequence: TGTGCCTGGAGGGGGGGACCGGGCGGGAGGGGACTAGCCAAAAACATTCAGTACTTC.

This clone is classed as medium-sized. In nucleotides, the CDR3 is TGTGCCATCTCCGTGGGCAGGGCAGGGAACGGCGAGCAGTACTTC. Protein sequence: CAISVGRAGNGEQYF. The V gene is TRBV10-3, the J gene TRBJ2-7, with a weak D call TRBD1 (5 bases). Trimming shortened V by 8 bases and J by 6 bases, and 23 bases separated the two germline ends. CDR3 size: 15 residues. Germline V lookup: CDR1 ENHRY, CDR2 SYGVKD.

This clone was seen a single time. V gene TRBV28 combines with J gene TRBJ1-2; 7 bases map to TRBD1. Germline CDR1 is MDHEN and CDR2 is SYDVKM. V shed 3 bases, J shed 8 bases, and the junction held 3 bases outside the gene matches. The CDR3 extends over 12 amino acids. The CDR3 loop is CASSLGGQGYTF. CDR3 DNA sequence: TGTGCCAGCAGTTTGGGGGGACAGGGCTACACCTTC.

J is TRBJ1-1 and V is TRBV2, with TRBD1 matching 8 bases. Germline loops: CDR1 SNHLY, CDR2 FYNNEI. This CDR3 is built from 13 residues. The V segment lost 6 bases and the J segment 1 base; nucleotides outside the gene matches: 1. The CDR3 DNA is TGTGCCAGCAGGGGGACAGGGAACACTGAAGCTTTCTTT. It is translated as CASRGTGNTEAFF.